These T cell receptor beta chains were read from a single sample in a study of cytomegalovirus exposure and HLA in healthy donors. This table comes from immunoSEQ multiplex PCR, and its TCRdb copy is limited to in-frame clones, with some not included. The table shows approximately 150,000 clones, with around 65% occurring only once. The specimen sequenced was PBMCs. These receptors came from a male donor in good health and CMV-seronegative. CDR3s include the opening cysteine and the closing phenylalanine or tryptophan. D genes are given only for firm matches. Not all rows give a size; the values are once, few, many and, for expanded clones, a class.

TRBV19	TRBD1	-	TRBJ1-2	TGTGCCAGTACCCCGACAGGGACTAACTATGGCTACACCTTC	CASTPTGTNYGYTF
TRBV5-1	-	-	TRBJ1-1	TGCGCCAGCAGCTTCATGACCTCAGGTGAAGCTTTCTTT	CASSFMTSGEAFF
TRBV28	TRBD2	-	TRBJ2-2	TGTGCCAGCAGTTTGGGGGGGAGAGGTAACACCGGGGAGCTGTTTTTT	CASSLGGRGNTGELFF
TRBV7-2	TRBD1	-	TRBJ2-5	TGTGCCAGCAGCTTAGAGGGACAGGGGGCCCAGACCCAGTACTTC	CASSLEGQGAQTQYF
TRBV13	TRBD1	-	TRBJ2-5	TGTGCCAGCAGCTTCGGACAGGGGGCGGTGGAGCAGTACTTC	CASSFGQGAVEQYF
TRBV30	-	once	TRBJ1-5	TGTGCCTGGAGTCAGAATAGCAATCAGCCCCAGCATTTT	CAWSQNSNQPQHF
TRBV5-6	TRBD1	-	TRBJ2-4	TGTGCCAGCAGCAGCGCGCCGGGACAGGGGGCGAACATTCAGTACTTC	CASSSAPGQGANIQYF
TRBV4-3	-	-	TRBJ2-5	TGCGCCAGCAGCCAAGATCTGCGGACACTCCAGACCCAGTACTTC	CASSQDLRTLQTQYF
TRBV13	TRBD2	-	TRBJ2-2	TGTGCCAGCAGCCCGGGACTAGCGGGGAGTACCGGGGAGCTGTTTTTT	CASSPGLAGSTGELFF
TRBV7-3	TRBD1	-	TRBJ1-1	TGTGCCAGCAGTAAGACAGGGGCAAACACTGAAGCTTTCTTT	CASSKTGANTEAFF
TRBV21-1	-	many	TRBJ1-2	TGTGCCAGCAGCTCGGCGGGGGGAAACTATGGCTACACCTTC	CASSSAGGNYGYTF
TRBV18	TRBD2	-	TRBJ2-2	TGTGCCAGCTCATCACCAGCAAGACTAGCGGGGGAGAACACCGGGGAGCTGTTTTTT	CASSSPARLAGENTGELFF
TRBV10-3	-	few	TRBJ2-7	TGTGCCATCAGTGAAGAAGTGAGTAGCAGGGGCTACGAGCAGTACTTC	CAISEEVSSRGYEQYF
TRBV5-1	-	-	TRBJ2-2	TGCGCCAGCAGCTTAAGAGGAGTGGCCGGGGAGCTGTTTTTT	CASSLRGVAGELFF
TRBV28	TRBD1	-	TRBJ1-1	TGTGCCAGCAGTTCTGGACAGGGATGGACTGAAGCTTTCTTT	CASSSGQGWTEAFF
TRBV21-1	-	-	TRBJ2-5	TGTGCCAGCAGCAAAGGTTATAAGTTAGCGGGGGGTAAAGAGACCCAGTACTTC	CASSKGYKLAGGKETQYF
TRBV14	-	once	TRBJ2-3	TGTGCCAGCAGCCGACGACTAGGGGTTGATACGCAGTATTTT	CASSRRLGVDTQYF
TRBV7-9	-	-	TRBJ2-7	TGTGCCAGCAGCTTAGGGGGCCCGAGCTCCTACGAGCAGTACTTC	CASSLGGPSSYEQYF
TRBV27	-	-	TRBJ1-3	TGTGCCAGCAGTCGGGCCTCGGGAGGAAACACCATATATTTT	CASSRASGGNTIYF
TRBV19	TRBD1	-	TRBJ1-5	TGTGCCAGTACCCACGTACAGGGGGCTAATCAGCCCCAGCATTTT	CASTHVQGANQPQHF
TRBV20-1	TRBD1	-	TRBJ2-7	TGCAGTACAGGGGTGTCCTACGAGCAGTACTTC	CSTGVSYEQYF
TRBV7-8	-	few	TRBJ2-7	TGTGCCAGCAGCTTACAGGGAGGGGGGCCCCACTACGAGCAGTACTTC	CASSLQGGGPHYEQYF
TRBV29-1	-	medium-sized	TRBJ2-2	TGCAGCGTTGTCAAGGAGGACGGGGAGCTGTTTTTT	CSVVKEDGELFF
TRBV6-1	TRBD1	few	TRBJ2-3	TGTGCCAGCAGTGAACAGATGCCGGGACAGGGTGCAGATACGCAGTATTTT	CASSEQMPGQGADTQYF
TRBV19	-	-	TRBJ1-5	TGTGCCAGTAGTATAGGGCAGGGACAGCCCCAGCATTTT	CASSIGQGQPQHF
TRBV4-3	TRBD2	-	TRBJ2-3	TGCGCCAGCAGCCACGAGGGAGGGCTGGGAGATACGCAGTATTTT	CASSHEGGLGDTQYF
TRBV6-5	-	-	TRBJ2-2	TGTGCCAGCAGTTACCCGAGCCAAGAGGGTTCCGGGGAGCTGTTTTTT	CASSYPSQEGSGELFF
TRBV11-1	-	few	TRBJ2-7	TGTGCCAGCAGCTTTGGGTGGAGTAGCTCCTACGAGCAGTACTTC	CASSFGWSSSYEQYF